The 27 T cell receptor beta chains listed next were all sequenced from one sample in a study of spatial heterogeneity in lung cancer. Time point given: sample taken at primary tumor resection. In each case, whole RNA from tumor, nontumor lung or frozen PBMC was sequenced unsorted. A single record per CDR3 protein comes from TCRdb applying MiXCR to the 5' RACE reads. The data contain about 22,000 distinct CDR3 sequences, 3.5% to 5.5% of them singletons. The sequencing used PBMCs, collected at surgery. Receptors originate from a male donor with early-stage non-small cell lung cancer.

This clonotype appeared many times. The V call is TRBV12-5, the J call TRBJ1-1; D is perhaps TRBD1 (5 bases). V lost 7 bases and J 9 bases, leaving 15 bases between the germline ends. The CDR3 runs 12 residues. Germline assignment: CDR1 LGHNT and CDR2 FRNRAP. The CDR3 DNA reads as TGTGCTAGTGCCCCGATGGGGACCCAAGCTTTCTTT. Protein product: CASAPMGTQAFF.

In this sample, this clonotype turned up many times. The J gene is TRBJ1-6, the V gene TRBV6-6; 7 bases line up with TRBD1. Trimming removed 7 bases from V and 0 bases from J; junction bases left unmatched: 3. This CDR3 is 15 amino acids long. Looked up from germline, CDR1 is MNHNY and CDR2 is SVGAGI (reference sequence). The CDR3 DNA reads TGTGCCAGCATGGACAGGAGCTCCTATAATTCACCCCTCCACTTT. Protein: CASMDRSSYNSPLHF.

This clonotype has a count of ten or more. The CDR3: CASITGLAFYNEQFF. CDR3 bases: TGTGCCAGCATCACGGGACTAGCATTCTACAATGAGCAGTTCTTC. The chain joins TRBV7-9 to TRBJ2-1, with 9 bases identical to TRBD2. Germline V gene lookup returns CDR1 SEHNR and CDR2 FQNEAQ (reference sequence). The CDR3 is made up of 15 amino acids. V was pared by 7 bases and J by 3 bases, with 7 bases of the junction left unmatched.

This clonotype was seen ten or more times. V gene TRBV6-5 combines with J gene TRBJ2-2, with a possible D match to TRBD1 (6 bases). Germline V gene sequence: CDR1 MNHEY, CDR2 SVGAGI. V shed 6 bases and J shed 5 bases, with 13 bases lying between them. This CDR3 has 14 amino acids. In DNA, the CDR3 is TGTGCCAGCAGAAAGTCGACAGGTACCGGGGAGCTGTTTTTT. This codes for CASRKSTGTGELFF.

This clonotype was detected ten times or more. This sequence joins TRBV20-1 and TRBJ2-3; D unclear. Germline values: CDR1 DFQATT, CDR2 SNEGSKA (reference sequence). Trimming took 7 bases from V and 1 from J, leaving 6 bases between them. The CDR3 consists of 11 residues. CDR3: CSGPRTDTQYF. For the CDR3, the DNA is TGCAGTGGGCCACGCACAGATACGCAGTATTTT.

The chain combines TRBV5-1 with TRBJ2-3; 10 positions agree with TRBD2. Germline V lookup: CDR1 SGHRS, CDR2 YFSETQ. Germline trimming cut 2 bases from V and 4 bases from J; bases unmatched to any gene: 4. CDR3 length: 15 amino acids. CDR3 nucleotide sequence: TGCGCCAGCAGCTTACCAGCGGGGGGGTCAGATACGCAGTATTTT. Translated: CASSLPAGGSDTQYF. The full variable domain, in which reference TRBV5-1 and TRBJ2-3 provide the parts outside the CDR3, is KAGVTQTPRYLIKTRGQQVTLSCSPISGHRSVSWYQQTPGQGLQFLFEYFSETQRNKGNFPGRFSGRQFSNSRSEMNVSTLELGDSALYLCASSLPAGGSDTQYFGPGTRLTVL.

The gene calls are TRBV6-6 and TRBJ1-6; no reliable D call. The CDR3 is 15 amino acids. CDR1 and CDR2 from the germline V gene are MNHNY and SVGAGI (reference sequence). Trimming took off 3 bases at V and 10 bases at J, with 16 bases between the two ends. The CDR3 loop reads CASSYPRNRFSPLHF. As DNA, the CDR3 is TGTGCCAGCAGTTATCCCAGAAATAGGTTCTCACCCCTCCACTTT.

Many counts were recorded for this clonotype. The J gene is TRBJ2-4, the V gene TRBV7-2; 11 bases align to TRBD2. The CDR3 is 16 residues long. The ends lost 3 bases at V and 6 bases at J; junction bases unmatched: 7. The germline V gene encodes CDR1 SGHTA and CDR2 FQGNSA. CDR3 residues: CASSFLAGGPINIQYF. The CDR3 bases are TGTGCCAGCAGCTTTTTAGCGGGGGGGCCAATAAACATTCAGTACTTC.

This clonotype appeared a few times. The chain has TRBV20-1 and TRBJ1-4, with D tentatively TRBD1 (5 bases). Germline CDR1 DFQATT, CDR2 SNEGSKA (reference sequence). The V gene lost 3 bases and the J gene lost 7 bases, with 12 bases spanning the gap. The CDR3 has 13 residues. The DNA of the CDR3 is TGCAGTGCTAGCTGGCCAGGGACTGAAAAACTGTTTTTT. This translates into CSASWPGTEKLFF.

This clonotype was seen many times. The chain is built from TRBV7-2 and TRBJ2-1, with 7 positions matching TRBD2. The length of the CDR3 is 19 residues. The V and J ends lost 5 bases and 0 bases, in that order; junction bases with no gene match: 16. Looked up from germline, CDR1 is SGHTA and CDR2 is FQGNSA. CDR3 coding DNA: TGTGCCAGCAGCCGCCCCCGGGGTAGCGGGTCCCCCTCCTACAATGAGCAGTTCTTC. Residues: CASSRPRGSGSPSYNEQFF.

This clonotype was detected ten times or more. V gene TRBV19 combines with J gene TRBJ1-5; D may be TRBD1 (5 bases). There are 14 residues in the CDR3. V was cut by 6 bases and J by 6 bases, with 15 bases left in between. Looked up from germline, CDR1 is LNHDA and CDR2 is SQIVND (reference sequence). This chain's CDR3 is CASSQSGDLQPQHF. DNA for the CDR3: TGTGCCAGTAGCCAATCCGGGGACCTTCAGCCCCAGCATTTT.

This clonotype qualifies as medium-sized. This chain connects TRBV20-1 to TRBJ2-5, with 9 bases that match TRBD2. Trimming at V came to 5 bases and at J to 5 bases, leaving 6 bases not matched to a gene. The CDR3 sequence is 13 residues long. Germline V gives CDR1 DFQATT, CDR2 SNEGSKA (reference sequence). The CDR3 loop reads CSAPSAGGETQYF. CDR3 in DNA: TGCAGTGCTCCTTCCGCGGGAGGGGAGACCCAGTACTTC.

This clonotype appeared many times. The chain uses TRBV12-3 or TRBV12-4 and TRBJ1-4, with D possibly matching TRBD1 (6 bases). V lost 6 bases and J 8 bases, leaving 16 bases between the germline ends. The CDR3 covers 14 residues. CDR3 in amino acids: CASSRTNTGEKLFF. CDR3 in DNA: TGTGCCAGCAGCAGAACCAATACAGGGGAAAAACTGTTTTTT.

This clonotype was counted many times. This sequence joins TRBV20-1 and TRBJ2-3, with D maybe TRBD2 (5 bases). The CDR3 contains 13 residues. The germline V gene has CDR1 DFQATT and CDR2 SNEGSKA (reference sequence). V gave up 0 bases and J gave up 5 bases, with 9 bases separating them. CDR3 DNA: TGCAGTGCTAGAGATTTAGGGAGAGATACGCAGTATTTT. Its translation: CSARDLGRDTQYF.

The sample holds many counts of this clonotype. The chain carries TRBV28 and TRBJ2-7; weak D call: TRBD2 (6 bases). This CDR3 has 14 residues. The ends were cut back, 2 bases at V and 0 bases at J, with 8 bases in the middle. The V gene's germline CDR1 is MDHEN and CDR2 SYDVKM. The CDR3 DNA reads TGTGCCAGCAGTTTAGGCGGGATCTCCTACGAGCAGTACTTC. It is translated as CASSLGGISYEQYF.

The chain combines TRBV11-2 with TRBJ2-5; TRBD1 is a possible D gene (6 bases). Trimming removed 5 bases from V and 9 bases from J, with 16 bases in between. CDR3 length equals 13 residues. The germline V gene has CDR1 SGHAT and CDR2 FQNNGV. CDR3 nucleotides: TGTGCCAGCAGCCAGACAGGCGCCGGGGCCCAGTACTTC. This sequence encodes CASSQTGAGAQYF.

This clonotype has at least ten counts. The chain combines TRBV20-1 with TRBJ2-7; TRBD1 matches at 7 bases. This CDR3 has 15 residues. Per the germline V gene, CDR1 is DFQATT and CDR2 is SNEGSKA (reference sequence). The ends lost 1 base at V and 0 bases at J; junction bases unmatched: 6. CDR3 protein: CSARGSPGGSYEQYF. DNA for the CDR3: TGCAGTGCTAGAGGTTCTCCAGGGGGCTCCTACGAGCAGTACTTC.

The sample holds a few counts of this clonotype. The chain joins TRBV6-5 to TRBJ2-3, with a tentative D call TRBD2 (6 bases). Trimming took 6 bases from V and 10 from J, leaving 17 bases between them. The CDR3 length is 13 residues. The V gene's germline CDR1 is MNHEY and CDR2 SVGAGI. The CDR3 nucleotides are TGTGCCAGCAGGCGGGGACCGAGCCCCGCGCAGTATTTT. This encodes CASRRGPSPAQYF.

In this sample, this clonotype turned up many times. The V call is TRBV19, the J call TRBJ2-1; 8 bases are shared with TRBD2. J lost 6 bases, V lost 6 bases, and 13 bases had no gene match. In germline, CDR1 is LNHDA, CDR2 SQIVND (reference sequence). The CDR3 totals 16 residues. The CDR3 DNA reads TGTGCCAGTAGCCCCGGGGGGACTAGGTCCCTCAATGAGCAGTTCTTC. Encoded protein: CASSPGGTRSLNEQFF.

This clonotype was found many times. This sequence joins TRBV29-1 and TRBJ2-1; TRBD2 matches at 12 bases. The V gene's germline CDR1 is SQVTM and CDR2 ANQGSEA. V was pared by 6 bases and J by 10 bases, with 13 bases of the junction left unmatched. The length of the CDR3 is 15 residues. The CDR3 DNA is TGCAGCGTCTTAAATCCAATACTAGCGGGAGGCGAGCAGTTCTTC. This encodes CSVLNPILAGGEQFF.

This clonotype was observed at least ten times. The chain recombines TRBV7-3 with TRBJ2-2; D is unresolved. Germline CDR1 reads SGHTA; CDR2 reads FQGTGA. V was clipped by 3 bases and J by 4 bases, with 9 bases between them. CDR3 length: 14 amino acids. In DNA, the CDR3 is TGTGCCAGCAGCTTGGGCTGGGGCACCGGGGAGCTGTTTTTT. Encoded protein: CASSLGWGTGELFF.

This clonotype was seen ten or more times. This sequence joins TRBV28 and TRBJ1-2; TRBD1 agrees at 12 bases. Germline CDR1 is MDHEN and CDR2 is SYDVKM. V gave up 5 bases and J gave up 4 bases; unmatched junction bases: 8. There are 16 residues in the CDR3. The CDR3 protein is CASSLAGTGGSYGYTF. CDR3 coding DNA: TGTGCCAGCAGTCTAGCCGGGACAGGGGGCTCCTATGGCTACACCTTC.

This clonotype has at least ten counts. In nucleotides, the CDR3 is TGTGCCAGCAGCTTCCCCGACGGTTATGGCTACACCTTC. It specifies CASSFPDGYGYTF. The chain links TRBV7-3 to TRBJ1-2; D not resolved. The CDR3 spans 13 residues. V was cut by 3 bases and J by 5 bases, with 10 bases left in between. CDR1 and CDR2 (germline): SGHTA, FQGTGA.

This clonotype was detected many times. DNA for the CDR3: TGTGCCAGCAGTTCTCTCCTAGGGGCGGGGGATCCGAGTCAGCCCCAGCATTTT. The encoded protein is CASSSLLGAGDPSQPQHF. The V and J genes are TRBV28 and TRBJ1-5; TRBD1 is a possible D gene (5 bases). CDR1 is MDHEN and CDR2 is SYDVKM in the germline V gene. This CDR3 region has 18 residues. The germline V and J ends were trimmed by 4 bases and 6 bases, with 25 bases remaining between them.

This clonotype has ten or more counts. The chain employs TRBV6-5 and TRBJ2-1; TRBD2 aligns across 10 bases. The CDR3 is 15 amino acids. Germline V gene sequence: CDR1 MNHEY, CDR2 SVGAGI. The ends lost 6 bases at V and 7 bases at J; junction bases unmatched: 9. The CDR3 bases are TGTGCCAGCAGCCGTGGGAGCGGGAGGGTTAATGAGCAGTTCTTC. Amino acids: CASSRGSGRVNEQFF.

This clonotype was recorded many times. The genes are TRBV12-3 or TRBV12-4 and TRBJ2-7, with D tentatively TRBD1 or TRBD2 (6 bases each). This CDR3 region has 15 residues. Trimming stripped 4 bases from V and 7 bases from J, with 20 bases between. This CDR3 is CASSWGRGARREQYF. The DNA of the CDR3 is TGTGCCAGCAGTTGGGGGCGGGGAGCACGTCGGGAGCAGTACTTC.

This clonotype was found many times. J is TRBJ2-5 and V is TRBV28; D ambiguous. V was shortened by 6 bases and J by 7 bases, with 12 bases between the two germline ends. Germline loops: CDR1 MDHEN, CDR2 SYDVKM. The CDR3 is 12 residues long. The CDR3 protein is CASSFPRGTQYF. DNA of the CDR3: TGTGCCAGCAGCTTTCCCAGAGGGACCCAGTACTTC.